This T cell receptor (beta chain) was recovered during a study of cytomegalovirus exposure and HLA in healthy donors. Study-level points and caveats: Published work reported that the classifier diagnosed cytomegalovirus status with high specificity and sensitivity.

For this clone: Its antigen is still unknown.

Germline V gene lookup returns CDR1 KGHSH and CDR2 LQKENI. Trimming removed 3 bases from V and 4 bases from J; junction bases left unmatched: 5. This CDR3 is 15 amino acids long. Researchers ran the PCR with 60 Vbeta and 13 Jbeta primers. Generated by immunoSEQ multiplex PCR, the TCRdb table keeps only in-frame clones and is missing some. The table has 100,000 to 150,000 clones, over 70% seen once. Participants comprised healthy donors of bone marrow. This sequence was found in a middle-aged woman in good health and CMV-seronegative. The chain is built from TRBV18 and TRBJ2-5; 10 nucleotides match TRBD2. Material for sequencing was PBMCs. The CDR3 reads CASSPQRGGLETQYF. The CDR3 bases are TGTGCCAGCTCACCGCAGCGGGGGGGCCTAGAGACCCAGTACTTC. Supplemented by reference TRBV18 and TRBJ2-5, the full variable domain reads NAGVMQNPRHLVRRRGQEARLRCSPMKGHSHVYWYRQLPEEGLKFMVYLQKENIIDESGMPKERFSAEFPKEGPSILRIQQVVRGDSAAYFCASSPQRGGLETQYFGPGTRLLVL.